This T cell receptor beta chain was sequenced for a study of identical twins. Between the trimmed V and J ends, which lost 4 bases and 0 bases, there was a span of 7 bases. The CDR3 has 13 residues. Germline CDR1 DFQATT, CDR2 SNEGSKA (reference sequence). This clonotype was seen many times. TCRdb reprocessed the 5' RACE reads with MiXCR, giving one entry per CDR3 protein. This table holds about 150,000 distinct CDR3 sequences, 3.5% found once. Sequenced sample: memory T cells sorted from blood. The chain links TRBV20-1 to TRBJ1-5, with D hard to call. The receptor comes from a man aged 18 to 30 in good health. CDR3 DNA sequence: TGCAGTGCTAACAGAGATAGCAATCAGCCCCAGCATTTT. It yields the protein CSANRDSNQPQHF.